These T cell receptor beta chains were read from a single sample in a study of T cells in Graves' hyperthyroidism and ophthalmopathy. MiXCR, run by TCRdb on the multiplex PCR reads, gives a single entry per CDR3 protein. The sample yields a few hundred thousand distinct CDR3 sequences, about 16% seen once. The sequenced sample was blood. These TCRs come from a woman aged 25 to 39 with Graves' hyperthyroidism. Each CDR3 is given with its conserved first and last residue. Fields, in order: J gene, clone size, D gene, V gene, CDR3 protein, CDR3 DNA. The D gene is left open where the match is weak. Clone size appears in some rows only: once, few, many, or a class for an expanded clone.

TRBJ2-7,many,TRBD2,TRBV5-1,CASSLAGGRPTPYEQYF,TGCGCCAGCAGCCTAGCGGGAGGCCGTCCCACACCCTACGAGCAGTACTTC
TRBJ2-5,many,-,TRBV27,CASSLAGSGYETQYF,TGTGCCAGCAGTTTAGCGGGGTCAGGATACGAGACCCAGTACTTC
TRBJ1-1,few,-,TRBV29-1,CSGQALNTEAFF,TGCAGCGGACAGGCCTTGAACACTGAAGCTTTCTTT
TRBJ2-7,many,TRBD1,TRBV27,CASSLSGQRYEQYF,TGTGCCAGCAGTTTGTCGGGACAGAGGTACGAGCAGTACTTC
TRBJ1-2,few,TRBD1,TRBV6-5,CASSYLNQLIRTASDRGKYGYTF,TGTGCCAGCAGTTACCTCAATCAGCTAATCAGAACAGCATCAGACAGGGGGAAGTATGGCTACACCTTC
TRBJ2-2,-,-,TRBV29-1,CSVGPAPNTGELFF,TGCAGCGTTGGACCAGCCCCGAACACCGGGGAGCTGTTTTTT
TRBJ1-5,-,-,TRBV5-1,CASSLTTGDQPQHF,TGCGCCAGCAGCTTGACTACGGGGGATCAGCCCCAGCATTTT
TRBJ2-3,-,-,TRBV20-1,CSANLADTQYF,TGCAGTGCTAATTTAGCAGATACGCAGTATTTT
TRBJ2-3,-,-,TRBV19,CASSIGVARLSRTDTQYF,TGTGCCAGTAGTATAGGGGTAGCCCGGCTCTCGCGCACAGATACGCAGTATTTT
TRBJ2-5,many,-,TRBV3-1,CASSSTPPDYDYQETQYF,TGTGCCAGCAGCTCAACACCCCCGGACTATGATTACCAAGAGACCCAGTACTTC
TRBJ2-1,-,-,TRBV5-4,CASSLVSSPEQFF,TGTGCCAGCAGCTTAGTGAGCTCACCTGAGCAGTTCTTC
TRBJ2-7,few,TRBD1,TRBV6-6,CASSYSTGGMYEQYF,TGTGCCAGCAGTTACTCGACAGGGGGAATGTACGAGCAGTACTTC
TRBJ2-3,few,TRBD1,TRBV27,CASSPGQLYTQYF,TGTGCCAGCAGCCCGGGACAGCTATATACGCAGTATTTT
TRBJ2-2,-,-,TRBV7-3,CASSPRQTGELFF,TGTGCCAGCAGCCCGAGACAGACCGGGGAGCTGTTTTTT
TRBJ2-5,many,-,TRBV7-2,CASSLEQFQETQYF,TGTGCCAGCAGCTTAGAGCAATTCCAAGAGACCCAGTACTTC
TRBJ2-2,few,TRBD2,TRBV19,CASKLAGAREAGELFF,TGTGCCAGCAAACTAGCGGGAGCGAGGGAGGCCGGGGAGCTGTTTTTT
TRBJ2-1,-,-,TRBV9,CASSTDTYNEQFF,TGTGCCAGCAGCACCGACACCTACAATGAGCAGTTCTTC
TRBJ2-1,-,TRBD2,TRBV27,CASSSWTSGRVNEQFF,TGTGCCAGCAGTTCGTGGACTAGCGGGAGGGTCAATGAGCAGTTCTTC
TRBJ1-4,many,-,TRBV7-2,CASSFTGRPNEKLFF,TGTGCCAGCAGCTTCACAGGGAGACCTAATGAAAAACTGTTTTTT
TRBJ2-7,many,-,TRBV12-3/TRBV12-4,CASSLGQLYEQYF,TGTGCCAGCAGTTTAGGTCAGCTTTACGAGCAGTACTTC
TRBJ2-7,many,TRBD1,TRBV5-6,CASSLPSIQGALGYEQYF,TGTGCCAGCAGCTTACCATCAATACAGGGGGCCCTGGGATACGAGCAGTACTTC
TRBJ1-1,many,-,TRBV27,CASSPTGFSEAFF,TGTGCCAGCAGTCCCACAGGGTTCTCTGAAGCTTTCTTT
TRBJ2-7,many,-,TRBV3-1,CASSQETYSYEQYF,TGTGCCAGCAGCCAAGAGACGTACTCCTACGAGCAGTACTTC
TRBJ2-5,many,TRBD2,TRBV6-1,CASRRTGTSGRETQYF,TGTGCCAGCAGGCGGACCGGGACTAGCGGGAGAGAGACCCAGTACTTC